This T cell receptor (beta chain) was profiled in a study of shared clonotypes between healthy human individuals. For the study at large: Donors, aged 18 to 49, were a couple of women and three men.

It was at deep level that the assay was run. Using approximately 200 ng DNA, approximately 30,000 T cell genomes, the sorted-subset replicate PCRs were run. Here immunoSEQ multiplex PCR was the method, and the copy in TCRdb shows in-frame clones only, minus some. Here the sample spans millions of clones, 90% to 95% being singletons. The length of the CDR3 is 16 residues. The V gene end was trimmed by 6 bases and the J gene end by 4 bases; junction bases not matched to a gene: 10. In germline, CDR1 is SNHLY, CDR2 FYNNEI. Whole-study findings and limits: Depth was large, yet rarefaction showed that sorted-subset sequencing was incomplete.

About this clone itself: Its antigen remains unidentified.

Sequencing was done on a sample of naive CD4+ T cells sorted from blood. The subset: CD45RA+ positively selected. The clonotype originates from a man aged 18 to 30 in good health. The J gene is TRBJ1-5, the V gene TRBV2; 9 bases match TRBD1. The CDR3 coding sequence is TGTGCCAGCAGAACTGGGACAGGGCCTTGGAATCAGCCCCAGCATTTT. As protein: CASRTGTGPWNQPQHF.